These 30 T cell receptor beta chains came from one sample sequenced in a study of cytomegalovirus exposure and HLA in healthy donors (dated by TCRdb to 2017 to 2019). Libraries were constructed by the immunoSEQ multiplex PCR assay. For the multiplex PCR, a mixture combining 60 forward primers for TCR Vbeta segments and 13 reverse primers for TCR Jbeta segments was used. The clones in this table, taken by TCRdb from immuneACCESS, are in-frame only. Not every clone is retained; where verified, under half of the shortfall comes from an unresolved V gene, and the cause of the rest is unknown. In this sample the table shows 150,000 or so clones, approximately 83% of which occur a single time. The ten top clones hold roughly 10% of the sample. Specimen: PBMCs. These receptors all stem from a man between 18 and 35 years old in good health and CMV-seropositive.

V is TRBV5-4 and J is TRBJ1-1; perhaps TRBD1 as D (6 bases). The germline V and J ends were trimmed by 4 bases and 1 base, with 11 bases remaining between them. The CDR3 contains 14 residues. CDR1 is SGHNT and CDR2 is YYREEE in the germline V gene (reference sequence). This CDR3 reads CASSPTGGNTEAFF. The CDR3 bases are TGTGCCAGCAGCCCGACAGGCGGGAACACTGAAGCTTTCTTT.

The J gene is TRBJ2-7, the V gene TRBV28; TRBD2 might be the D (7 bases). Germline V CDR1 and CDR2: MDHEN, SYDVKM. V was trimmed by 3 bases and J by 3 bases, leaving 15 bases between them. CDR3 length: 15 amino acids. CDR3 sequence reads: CASSLGGAMIYEQYF. The CDR3 DNA sequence: TGTGCCAGCAGTTTGGGGGGGGCAATGATCTACGAGCAGTACTTC.

The table lists this clone with a count of one. This sequence joins TRBV28 and TRBJ2-7, with 8 nucleotides matching TRBD1. V lost 3 bases and J lost 4; bases outside the gene matches: 8. CDR1 MDHEN and CDR2 SYDVKM come from the germline V gene. The CDR3 is 15 amino acids. As DNA, the CDR3 is TGTGCCAGCAGTTTGCGCAGGGGGCGTTCTTACGAGCAGTACTTC. Protein product: CASSLRRGRSYEQYF.

This clone was seen only once. The chain carries TRBV2 and TRBJ1-1; D is possibly TRBD1 (5 bases). This CDR3 region has 13 residues. V shed 10 bases and J shed 5 bases, with 17 bases lying between them. Germline V gene sequence: CDR1 SNHLY, CDR2 FYNNEI. CDR3 DNA sequence: TGTGCCACCTACAGGTCCCCCGGGACTGAAGCTTTCTTT. Amino acid sequence: CATYRSPGTEAFF.

V and J are TRBV7-8 and TRBJ1-2; 7 bases match TRBD1. CDR1 SGHVS and CDR2 FQNEAQ come from the germline V gene. The CDR3 runs to 14 residues. With V trimmed by 1 base and J by 8 bases, 7 bases remained unmatched. The CDR3 loop reads CASSLGDRAGGYTF. As DNA, the CDR3 is TGTGCCAGCAGCTTAGGAGACAGGGCAGGGGGCTACACCTTC.

This clone is a singleton in its sample. The genes are TRBV2 and TRBJ2-5; tentatively, D is TRBD2 (6 bases). The last part of the DNA fits TRBJ2-7 better; the J call may be wrong. The germline V gene encodes CDR1 SNHLY and CDR2 FYNNEI. The CDR3 runs 12 residues. CDR3 residues: CASREGSYEQYF. In DNA, the CDR3 is TGTGCCAGCAGGGAGGGGTCCTACGAGCAGTACTTC.

This clone was seen just once. The rearrangement joins TRBV13 to TRBJ1-1; TRBD1 might be the D (6 bases). CDR3 length equals 14 residues. From germline, CDR1 is PRHDT and CDR2 FYEKMQ (reference sequence). Trimming removed 4 bases from V and 4 bases from J, with 13 bases in between. The CDR3, as DNA: TGTGCCAGCAGCTCGACCCCCAGGGGCACTGAAGCTTTCTTT. Residues: CASSSTPRGTEAFF. Filled out from reference TRBV13 and TRBJ1-1, the complete variable domain reads AAGVIQSPRHLIKEKRETATLKCYPIPRHDTVYWYQQGPGQDPQFLISFYEKMQSDKGSIPDRFSAQQFSDYHSELNMSSLELGDSALYFCASSSTPRGTEAFFGQGTRLTVV.

This chain joins TRBV5-1 and TRBJ1-1, with a possible D match to TRBD1 (5 bases). Trimming pared 1 base from V and 6 bases from J, leaving 13 bases between. Germline CDR1 and CDR2: SGHRS and YFSETQ. The CDR3 is made up of 14 amino acids. CDR3 residues: CASSLWGTDAEAFF. CDR3 in DNA: TGCGCCAGCAGCTTGTGGGGGACTGACGCTGAAGCTTTCTTT. The variable domain in full, completed from reference TRBV5-1 and TRBJ1-1, reads KAGVTQTPRYLIKTRGQQVTLSCSPISGHRSVSWYQQTPGQGLQFLFEYFSETQRNKGNFPGRFSGRQFSNSRSEMNVSTLELGDSALYLCASSLWGTDAEAFFGQGTRLTVV.

CDR3 sequence reads: CASSKGTSGGQETQYF. The CDR3 nucleotides are TGTGCCAGCAGCAAAGGGACTAGCGGGGGACAAGAGACCCAGTACTTC. The genes are TRBV5-4 and TRBJ2-5; 14 positions agree with TRBD2. This CDR3 is 16 amino acids long. CDR1 is SGHNT and CDR2 is YYREEE in the germline V gene (reference sequence). The ends lost 4 bases at V and 2 bases at J; junction bases unmatched: 4. Supplemented by reference TRBV5-4 and TRBJ2-5, the full variable domain reads ETGVTQSPTHLIKTRGQQVTLRCSSQSGHNTVSWYQQALGQGPQFIFQYYREEENGRGNFPPRFSGLQFPNYSSELNVNALELDDSALYLCASSKGTSGGQETQYFGPGTRLLVL.

The V and J genes are TRBV6-5 and TRBJ1-2, with TRBD1 matching over 7 bases. The ends lost 4 bases at V and 5 bases at J; junction bases unmatched: 4. CDR1 is MNHEY and CDR2 is SVGAGI in the germline V gene. The CDR3 length is 13 residues. The CDR3 coding sequence is TGTGCCAGCAGTTTATCGGGACAGTATGGCTACACCTTC. This gives the protein CASSLSGQYGYTF.

CDR3 sequence reads: CASSGQETQYF. The CDR3 region has the DNA TGTGCCAGCAGCGGGCAAGAGACCCAGTACTTC. The chain uses TRBV2 and TRBJ2-5, with unresolved D. From germline, CDR1 is SNHLY and CDR2 FYNNEI. Trimming shortened V by 6 bases and J by 2 bases, and 4 bases separated the two germline ends. The CDR3 is made up of 11 amino acids.

This clone appeared a single time. V gene TRBV4-3 combines with J gene TRBJ1-2, with 12 bases that match TRBD1. After removal of 0 bases from V and 5 bases from J, the junction contained 4 bases not matched to a gene. The germline V gene encodes CDR1 LGHNA and CDR2 YSLEER. This CDR3 is built from 16 residues. The CDR3, as DNA: TGCGCCAGCAGCCAAGAAAGGGACAGGGGGCTGTATGGCTACACCTTC. The encoded protein is CASSQERDRGLYGYTF.

The chain uses TRBV6-1 and TRBJ1-2, with 8 bases matching TRBD1. Trimming cost V 2 bases and J 8 bases; bases outside gene matches: 10. The CDR3 extends over 15 amino acids. Per the germline V gene, CDR1 is MNHNS and CDR2 is SASEGT. CDR3 residues: CASSEWLQGARGYTF. For the CDR3, the DNA is TGTGCCAGCAGTGAATGGCTGCAGGGGGCGCGCGGCTACACCTTC.

The V call is TRBV29-1, the J call TRBJ2-7; D perhaps matches TRBD2 (6 bases). The germline gives CDR1 SQVTM, CDR2 ANQGSEA. The length of the CDR3 is 15 residues. The V and J ends lost 3 bases and 0 bases respectively, with 15 bases between them. The CDR3 coding sequence is TGCAGCGTTGATGGGCTGGAGGGTAACTCCTACGAGCAGTACTTC. Amino acid sequence: CSVDGLEGNSYEQYF.

The J gene is TRBJ2-3, the V gene TRBV7-2, with TRBD2 identical over 8 bases. There are 15 residues in the CDR3. V lost 4 bases, J lost 10 bases, and 13 bases stayed unmatched. From germline, CDR1 is SGHTA and CDR2 FQGNSA. CDR3 bases: TGTGCCAGCAGCTCACGGGGGGGTGCTGGGTCGGCGCAGTATTTT. Protein product: CASSSRGGAGSAQYF.

The J gene is TRBJ1-1, the V gene TRBV15; unclear D gene. CDR1 LNHNV and CDR2 YYDKDF come from the germline V gene (reference sequence). The CDR3 extends over 14 amino acids. Deletions cut 0 bases from V and 7 bases from J, with 12 bases between. For the CDR3, the DNA is TGTGCCACCAGCAGAGAATACCCACCGGTTGAAGCTTTCTTT. Amino acids: CATSREYPPVEAFF.

The V call is TRBV5-1, the J call TRBJ1-2; no definite D call. Looked up from germline, CDR1 is SGHRS and CDR2 is YFSETQ. The CDR3 is made up of 14 amino acids. Between the trimmed V and J ends, which lost 2 bases and 0 bases, there was a span of 8 bases. CDR3: CASSFDGTNYGYTF. CDR3 sequence (DNA): TGCGCCAGCAGCTTTGACGGGACTAACTATGGCTACACCTTC.

The rearrangement uses TRBV6-5 and TRBJ1-1; 7 positions agree with TRBD1. V trimming: 4 bases; J trimming: 5 bases; junction bases outside the gene matches: 7. The CDR3 sequence is 14 residues long. Germline V lookup: CDR1 MNHEY, CDR2 SVGAGI. The CDR3 DNA reads as TGTGCCAGCAGTTCCGACAGGGTACGGACTGAAGCTTTCTTT. It translates to CASSSDRVRTEAFF.

V and J are TRBV6-5 and TRBJ2-5; D possibly corresponds to TRBD2 (5 bases). CDR1 MNHEY and CDR2 SVGAGI come from the germline V gene. V lost 5 bases, J lost 5 bases, and 9 bases lay in between. The CDR3 length is 12 residues. In nucleotides, the CDR3 is TGTGCCAGCAGTCCACTAGGGGAGACCCAGTACTTC. This gives the protein CASSPLGETQYF.

This clone has a single count. This chain links TRBV10-3 with TRBJ2-6; unclear D gene. The CDR3 sequence is 17 residues long. CDR1 is ENHRY and CDR2 is SYGVKD in the germline V gene. Trimming removed 4 bases from V and 2 bases from J, with 15 bases in between. The CDR3 DNA sequence: TGTGCCATCAGTGGACAAGCCGTTTGGGCTGGGGCCAACGTCCTGACTTTC. Translation: CAISGQAVWAGANVLTF.

As regards this clone: Additional DNA sequences in this sample encode the identical CDR3. The rearrangement links TRBV5-1 to TRBJ1-1, with 9 bases aligning to TRBD1. The CDR3 runs to 16 residues. The germline gives CDR1 SGHRS, CDR2 YFSETQ. Trimming took 0 bases from V and 5 from J; bases not matched to a gene: 8. The CDR3 DNA follows: TGCGCCAGCAGCTTGGCAACAGGGGGCGCGTGGACTGAAGCTTTCTTT. This encodes CASSLATGGAWTEAFF. The full variable domain, with the rest looked up from reference TRBV5-1 and TRBJ1-1, is KAGVTQTPRYLIKTRGQQVTLSCSPISGHRSVSWYQQTPGQGLQFLFEYFSETQRNKGNFPGRFSGRQFSNSRSEMNVSTLELGDSALYLCASSLATGGAWTEAFFGQGTRLTVV.

The chain couples TRBV7-9 to TRBJ2-1; D may be TRBD2 (6 bases). The V end was cut by 1 base, the J end by 0 bases, with 10 bases between. The CDR3 extends over 16 amino acids. Germline V CDR1 and CDR2: SEHNR, FQNEAQ (reference sequence). The CDR3 nucleotides read TGTGCCAGCAGCTTAGGTCGGGAGAGCTCCTACAATGAGCAGTTCTTC. Translated, it gives CASSLGRESSYNEQFF.

This clone was recorded a few times. J is TRBJ1-5 and V is TRBV7-6; the match to TRBD1 covers 9 bases. Germline V gene lookup returns CDR1 SGHVS and CDR2 FNYEAQ. This CDR3 comprises 14 residues. Losses at the gene ends were 5 bases for V and 4 bases for J; bases not matched to a gene: 3. CDR3 residues: CASSAGTGNQPQHF. CDR3 nucleotide sequence: TGTGCCAGCAGCGCAGGGACAGGGAATCAGCCCCAGCATTTT.

This chain joins TRBV7-9 and TRBJ1-2; weak D call: TRBD1 (6 bases). Germline CDR1 reads SEHNR; CDR2 reads FQNEAQ (reference sequence). This CDR3 has 14 amino acids. V lost 1 base and J 2 bases, leaving 8 bases between the germline ends. The CDR3 protein is CASSLGTVNYGYTF. The CDR3 DNA follows: TGTGCCAGCAGCTTAGGGACAGTCAACTATGGCTACACCTTC.

At least ten counts were recorded for this clone. Other DNA sequences within the sample encode an identical CDR3. The rearrangement uses TRBV6-4 and TRBJ2-1; TRBD2 matches 10 bases. Germline loops: CDR1 MRHNA, CDR2 SNTAGT. This CDR3 has 15 residues. J lost 6 bases, V lost 0 bases, and 2 bases had no gene match. The CDR3 reads CASSDSSGGANEQFF. The CDR3 DNA reads as TGTGCCAGCAGTGACTCGAGCGGGGGGGCCAATGAGCAGTTCTTC.

The rearrangement joins TRBV19 to TRBJ1-5; D unresolved. The germline gives CDR1 LNHDA, CDR2 SQIVND (reference sequence). This CDR3 spans 17 amino acids. Trimming cost V 3 bases and J 2 bases, with 17 bases left between them. In DNA, the CDR3 is TGTGCCAGTAGTATCAGTAGCGGGCCACGGGGCAATCAGCCCCAGCATTTT. Translated: CASSISSGPRGNQPQHF. The full variable domain, its missing parts supplied by reference TRBV19 and TRBJ1-5, is DGGITQSPKYLFRKEGQNVTLSCEQNLNHDAMYWYRQDPGQGLRLIYYSQIVNDFQKGDIAEGYSVSREKKESFPLTVTSAQKNPTAFYLCASSISSGPRGNQPQHFGDGTRLSIL.

This sequence joins TRBV4-1 and TRBJ2-5; TRBD1 agrees at 9 bases. The CDR3 consists of 15 residues. The V and J ends lost 1 base and 5 bases, in that order; junction bases with no gene match: 5. Germline lookup yields CDR1 MGHRA and CDR2 YSYEKL. The CDR3 is CASSQAGTGSETQYF. Written as DNA, the CDR3 is TGCGCCAGCAGCCAAGCTGGGACAGGGAGCGAGACCCAGTACTTC.

The J gene is TRBJ1-1, the V gene TRBV19; 7 bases are a match to TRBD1. V gave up 2 bases and J gave up 4 bases; unmatched junction bases: 4. Germline V gives CDR1 LNHDA, CDR2 SQIVND (reference sequence). The CDR3 extends over 14 amino acids. CDR3 sequence: CASSIRDSRTEAFF. The CDR3 DNA reads TGTGCCAGTAGTATAAGGGACAGCCGCACTGAAGCTTTCTTT.

The chain recombines TRBV5-1 with TRBJ1-1; 7 nucleotides match TRBD1. V was pared by 1 base and J by 2 bases, with 11 bases of the junction left unmatched. Germline V CDR1 and CDR2: SGHRS, YFSETQ. This CDR3 comprises 17 residues. CDR3 coding DNA: TGCGCCAGCAGCTTGAATAATCTGGGACAGTCCAACACTGAAGCTTTCTTT. Protein: CASSLNNLGQSNTEAFF.

V and J are TRBV18 and TRBJ1-4; 8 bases align to TRBD1. The CDR3 is 14 residues long. CDR1 KGHSH and CDR2 LQKENI come from the germline V gene. V shed 1 base, J shed 6 bases, and the junction held 1 base outside the gene matches. This CDR3 is CASSPRTGYEKLFF. For the CDR3, the DNA is TGTGCCAGCTCACCACGGACAGGGTATGAAAAACTGTTTTTT.